This paragraph reports one T cell receptor beta chain. The antigen is not known. These data come from a study of T cells expressing NK-cell markers. At the level of the study: The authors derived TCR beta repertoires from sorted CD3+CD56+NKG2C+, CD3+CD56+NKG2C- and CD3+CD56-NKG2C+ T cells. Seven of the eight sequenced donors were HCMV-seropositive; one was seronegative. Findings of the study overall: Dominant NKG2C+ clonotype frequencies of roughly 1.0-7.0% of CD8+ T cells were measured in over 5 donors. Questions lingered over whether expanded NKG2C+ T cell clones were HCMV-specific.

TCRdb re-called the 5' RACE reads; one entry per CDR3 protein, DNA not given. This table lists 350,000 to 450,000 distinct CDR3 sequences. The material sequenced was blood T cells: a sorted CD56 or NKG2C T cell subset, CD4+ or CD8+ T cells, or bulk PBMC T cells (not recorded which). This TCR came from a man aged 18 to 69 in good health.

CDR3 sequence reads: CASSEEGRTGRWPQHF. The chain is built from TRBV6-1 and TRBJ1-5; TCRdb indicates TRBD1, and absent DNA this call remains unverified. The CDR3 length is 16 residues. Germline CDR1 and CDR2: MNHNS and SASEGT.